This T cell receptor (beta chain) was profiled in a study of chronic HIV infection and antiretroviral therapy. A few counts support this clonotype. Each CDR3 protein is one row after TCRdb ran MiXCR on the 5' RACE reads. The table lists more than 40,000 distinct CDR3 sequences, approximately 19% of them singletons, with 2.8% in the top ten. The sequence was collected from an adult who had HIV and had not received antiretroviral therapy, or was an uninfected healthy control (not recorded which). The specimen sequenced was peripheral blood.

The CDR3: CASSRDAKNIQYF. The CDR3 nucleotides are TGCGCCAGCAGCAGAGACGCCAAAAACATTCAGTACTTC. J is TRBJ2-4 and V is TRBV5-1; D unresolved. This CDR3 has 13 amino acids. Trimming shortened V by 4 bases and J by 1 base, and 6 bases separated the two germline ends. The germline V gene has CDR1 SGHRS and CDR2 YFSETQ.